This TCR beta chain came from a study of blood T cell repertoires in COVID-19 (dated by TCRdb to the early 2020s). With respect to the entire study: Samples covering the acute and convalescent phases of COVID-19 were provided by collaborators in the United States, Italy and Spain. The prospective study material was composed of cDNA or gDNA derived from T cells, B-cell-depleted T cells, or PBMCs. The dataset comprised deeply sampled blood TCRbeta repertoires from subjects exposed to, actively infected with, or recovered from COVID-19. The repertoires were released in a freely available public database meant as a resource for research on the immune response to SARS-CoV-2. The samples were drawn from two sources: the first 160 participants of the ongoing ImmuneRACE study, and 1,000 to 1,500 subjects contributed by 6 global collaborators. Sample metadata almost always included a de-identified subject ID, COVID-19 status, age in years and sex. HLA class I and class II types, where available, came from metadata supplied by the sample provider rather than from assay-based typing.

The CDR3 runs 13 amino acids, cysteine and phenylalanine included. Only the CDR3 DNA stays, 39 bases, in frame from base 1. The CDR1 and CDR2 encoded by the germline V gene (reference sequence) are LGHDT and YNNKEL. Compared with germline, V lacks 2 bases and J lacks 7 bases; bases without a gene match: 2. A word on this clone: No antigen is known for it. Base-call qualities are not available, and no considerably larger clone is one nucleotide away.

One collaborating source in Seattle enrolled patients while the patients were actively infected and followed the patients over time throughout the course of disease. The collaborating institutions used their own protocols to collect whole blood in K2EDTA tubes. For TCRbeta analysis, collaborators shipped samples in one of three forms: frozen whole blood, isolated PBMCs, or DNA extracted from either of those sample types. TCRbeta CDR3 regions were amplified from genomic DNA using the immunoSEQ Assay, a bias-controlled multiplex PCR. The authors' analysis ran thus. The number of nucleated cells in each sample was estimated by amplification of reference gene primers within the assay. To quantify the absolute abundance of each unique TCRbeta CDR3 rearrangement, sequence reads were collapsed and filtered. For each sample, productive Simpson clonality was calculated as the square root of Simpson's diversity index over productive rearrangements. This immuneACCESS table, as held by TCRdb, lists in-frame sequences with V and J called but not all clones. Of the missing ones, under half trace to an unresolved V gene in checked studies; the others have no known cause. V, J and clone size derive from that table, while D and trimming were established from the DNA sequence. The sample data list 450,000 or so clones, and approximately 92% of these were observed just once. Around 0.9% of the sample is held by the ten biggest clonotypes.

On the study overall, not on this receptor specifically: Clinical and demographic metadata were provided uncurated, with the amount varying by source and participant.

The TCR originated in a young man with COVID-19, enrolled during active disease. The rearranged segments are TRBV3-1 (or the pseudogene TRBV3-2) and TRBJ2-7, with TRBD1 matching 10 junction bases. Specimen: peripheral blood. The nucleotide sequence is given as TGTGCCAGCAGCCAATGGACAGGGGGAGAGCAGTACTTC. Its translation reads: CASSQWTGGEQYF.